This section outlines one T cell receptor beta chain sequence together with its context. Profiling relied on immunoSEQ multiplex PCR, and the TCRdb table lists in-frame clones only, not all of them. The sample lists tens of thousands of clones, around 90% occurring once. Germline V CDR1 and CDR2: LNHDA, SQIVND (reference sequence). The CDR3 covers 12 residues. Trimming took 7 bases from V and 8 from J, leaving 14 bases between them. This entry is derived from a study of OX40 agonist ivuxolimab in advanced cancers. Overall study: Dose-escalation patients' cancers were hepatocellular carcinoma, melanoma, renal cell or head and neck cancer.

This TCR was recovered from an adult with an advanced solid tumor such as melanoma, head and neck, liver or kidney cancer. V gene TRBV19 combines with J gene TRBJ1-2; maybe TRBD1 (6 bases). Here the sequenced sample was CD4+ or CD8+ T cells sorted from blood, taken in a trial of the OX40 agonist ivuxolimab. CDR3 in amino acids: CASTSPGGGYTF. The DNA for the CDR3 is TGTGCCAGTACCTCCCCCGGGGGCGGCTACACCTTC.